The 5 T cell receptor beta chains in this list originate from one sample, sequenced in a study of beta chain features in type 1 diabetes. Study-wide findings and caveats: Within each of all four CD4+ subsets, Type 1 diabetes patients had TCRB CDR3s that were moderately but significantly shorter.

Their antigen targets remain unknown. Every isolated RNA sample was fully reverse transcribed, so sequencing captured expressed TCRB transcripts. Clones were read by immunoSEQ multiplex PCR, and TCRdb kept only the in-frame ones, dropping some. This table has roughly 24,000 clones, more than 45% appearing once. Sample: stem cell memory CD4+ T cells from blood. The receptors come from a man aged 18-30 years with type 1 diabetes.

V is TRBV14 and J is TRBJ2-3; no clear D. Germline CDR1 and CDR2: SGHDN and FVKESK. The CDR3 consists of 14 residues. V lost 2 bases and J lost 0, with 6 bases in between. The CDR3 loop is CASSQILSTDTQYF. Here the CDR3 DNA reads TGTGCCAGCAGCCAAATTCTCAGCACAGATACGCAGTATTTT.

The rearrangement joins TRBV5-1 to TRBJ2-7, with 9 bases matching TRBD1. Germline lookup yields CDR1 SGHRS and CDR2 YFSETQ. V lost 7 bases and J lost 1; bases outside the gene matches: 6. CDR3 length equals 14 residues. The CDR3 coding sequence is TGCGCCAGCGGGAGGGGACAGGGTTCCTACGAGCAGTACTTC. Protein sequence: CASGRGQGSYEQYF.

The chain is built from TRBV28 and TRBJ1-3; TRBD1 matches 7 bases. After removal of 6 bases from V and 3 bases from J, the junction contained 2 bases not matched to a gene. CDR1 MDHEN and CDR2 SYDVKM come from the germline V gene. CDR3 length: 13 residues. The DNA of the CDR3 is TGTGCCAGCAGACGGGACAGTGGAAACACCATATATTTT. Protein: CASRRDSGNTIYF.

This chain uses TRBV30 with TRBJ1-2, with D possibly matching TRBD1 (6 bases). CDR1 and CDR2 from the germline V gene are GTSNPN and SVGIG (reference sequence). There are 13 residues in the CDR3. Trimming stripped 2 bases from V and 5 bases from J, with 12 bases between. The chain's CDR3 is CAWSSWTAYGYTF. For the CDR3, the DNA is TGTGCCTGGAGTTCCTGGACAGCGTATGGCTACACCTTC.

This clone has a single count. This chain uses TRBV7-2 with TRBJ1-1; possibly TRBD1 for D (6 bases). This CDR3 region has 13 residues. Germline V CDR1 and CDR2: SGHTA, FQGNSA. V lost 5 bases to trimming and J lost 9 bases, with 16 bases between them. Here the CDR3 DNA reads TGTGCCAGCAGCCCACCAGGGGCTAGGAAAGCTTTCTTT. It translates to CASSPPGARKAFF.